The 28 T cell receptor beta chains below all came from one sample that was sequenced in a study of T cells in Graves' hyperthyroidism and ophthalmopathy. Amplified TCR beta CDR3 regions derived from RNA transcripts. The HTBI primer set drove a first-round RT-PCR of the TCR CDR3. TCRdb re-called the multiplex PCR reads through MiXCR, storing one row per CDR3 protein. The sample yields around 300,000 distinct CDR3 sequences, about 15% seen once. Material: blood. The receptors were sampled from a woman in her twenties or thirties with Graves' hyperthyroidism.

To note about this clonotype: This could be a read error, since a much larger clone is one nucleotide away. The chain carries TRBV6-2 or TRBV6-3 and TRBJ2-1; 8 nucleotides line up with TRBD2. From germline, CDR1 is MNHEY and CDR2 SVGEGT. After removal of 4 bases from V and 5 bases from J, the junction contained 10 bases not matched to a gene. CDR3 size: 16 residues. CDR3 amino acids: CASSSSLAGGHNEQFF. The CDR3 nucleotides read TGTGCCAGCAGTTCATCCCTGGCGGGAGGACACAATGAGCAGTTCTTC.

The genes are TRBV6-2 or TRBV6-3 and TRBJ2-2; possible D gene TRBD1, 6 bases. V was trimmed by 5 bases and J by 5 bases, leaving 9 bases between them. Germline V gene data show CDR1 as MNHEY and CDR2 as SVGEGT. This CDR3 comprises 13 residues. The CDR3 nucleotides read TGTGCCAGCAGTACAGGGATGACCGGGGAGCTGTTTTTT. This gives the protein CASSTGMTGELFF.

This clonotype was recorded at least ten times. The chain has TRBV6-5 and TRBJ2-2, with D unclear. Germline V gene lookup returns CDR1 MNHEY and CDR2 SVGAGI. The ends were cut back, 2 bases at V and 7 bases at J, with 8 bases in the middle. The CDR3 is 13 residues long. CDR3 nucleotide sequence: TGTGCCAGCAGTTACGACAACGGCGGGGAGCTGTTTTTT. Translation: CASSYDNGGELFF.

In this sample, this clonotype turned up many times. CDR3 protein: CASRSGFQGGELFF. Written as DNA, the CDR3 is TGTGCCAGCAGGTCCGGGTTCCAAGGCGGGGAGCTGTTTTTT. This chain joins TRBV7-2 and TRBJ2-2; no definite D call. V dropped 6 bases and J dropped 7 bases, with 15 bases sitting between them. This CDR3 spans 14 amino acids. Per germline, CDR1 SGHTA and CDR2 FQGNSA.

V is TRBV7-3 and J is TRBJ1-3; D perhaps matches TRBD1 (6 bases). Trimming left V 0 bases short and J 4 bases short, with 10 bases between. CDR3 length: 15 amino acids. CDR1 and CDR2 from the germline V gene are SGHTA and FQGTGA. The DNA for the CDR3 is TGTGCCAGCAGCTTAACCTCAGACAGGGGAAACACCATATATTTT. Residues: CASSLTSDRGNTIYF. The variable domain in full, with the rest retrieved from reference TRBV7-3 and TRBJ1-3, is GAGVSQTPSNKVTEKGKYVELRCDPISGHTALYWYRQSLGQGPEFLIYFQGTGAADDSGLPNDRFFAVRPEGSVSTLKIQRTERGDSAVYLCASSLTSDRGNTIYFGEGSWLTVV.

This clonotype was observed many times. The rearrangement links TRBV7-9 to TRBJ1-1, with TRBD1 identical over 7 bases. With 5 bases clipped from V and 4 bases from J, the junction kept 4 bases outside the gene matches. Germline V gene sequence: CDR1 SEHNR, CDR2 FQNEAQ (reference sequence). This CDR3 has 13 residues. CDR3 sequence: CASSPGQATEAFF. CDR3 nucleotide sequence: TGTGCCAGCAGCCCCGGACAGGCCACTGAAGCTTTCTTT.

The gene calls are TRBV18 and TRBJ1-5, with a possible D match to TRBD1 (5 bases). This CDR3 contains 15 residues. Germline V gives CDR1 KGHSH, CDR2 LQKENI. Between the trimmed V and J ends, which lost 1 base and 4 bases, there was a span of 11 bases. CDR3: CASSPLGRANQPQHF. In DNA form, the CDR3 reads TGTGCCAGCTCACCACTGGGACGGGCTAATCAGCCCCAGCATTTT.

This clonotype appeared a few times. This chain connects TRBV5-1 to TRBJ2-3, with D possibly matching TRBD2 (6 bases). The germline V gene encodes CDR1 SGHRS and CDR2 YFSETQ. Trimming left V 3 bases short and J 4 bases short, with 15 bases between. The length of the CDR3 is 15 residues. CDR3 nucleotides: TGCGCCAGCAGCTATCCAACAGGAGGGTCAGATACGCAGTATTTT. Translating it yields CASSYPTGGSDTQYF.

This clonotype was found a few times. J is TRBJ2-2 and V is TRBV11-2; the match to TRBD2 covers 9 bases. The CDR3 sequence is 16 residues long. V was pared by 0 bases and J by 7 bases, with 6 bases of the junction left unmatched. Germline V gene sequence: CDR1 SGHAT, CDR2 FQNNGV. Here the CDR3 DNA reads TGTGCCAGCAGCTTAGAATTAGCGGGAGAAGGCGGGGAGCTGTTTTTT. Amino acids: CASSLELAGEGGELFF.

This clonotype was found many times. V gene TRBV28 combines with J gene TRBJ2-7; tentative D call: TRBD2 (6 bases). Germline CDR1 and CDR2: MDHEN and SYDVKM. The CDR3 consists of 12 residues. Trimming took off 6 bases at V and 4 bases at J, with 10 bases between the two ends. The CDR3 DNA reads as TGTGCCAGCAGGGATGGGGGGTACGAGCAGTACTTC. Its translation is CASRDGGYEQYF.

This clonotype has ten or more counts. The rearrangement uses TRBV20-1 and TRBJ1-2; 9 bases are shared with TRBD1. The CDR3 is 15 amino acids. Germline V gives CDR1 DFQATT, CDR2 SNEGSKA (reference sequence). Trimming at V came to 1 base and at J to 6 bases, leaving 9 bases not matched to a gene. The DNA for the CDR3 is TGCAGTGCTAGAGGCAGAGGACAGGGGTTCCATGGCTACACCTTC. It is translated as CSARGRGQGFHGYTF.

This clonotype was counted many times. The V call is TRBV28, the J call TRBJ1-1; weak D call: TRBD1 (6 bases). This CDR3 has 13 amino acids. Trimming removed 8 bases from V and 4 bases from J, with 14 bases in between. Germline V gene data show CDR1 as MDHEN and CDR2 as SYDVKM. The CDR3 DNA is TGTGCCAGCTTAGTGGGGGCGAGCACTGAAGCTTTCTTT. Its translation: CASLVGASTEAFF.

The chain uses TRBV19 and TRBJ2-3; D possibly corresponds to TRBD2 (5 bases). V lost 4 bases to trimming and J lost 2 bases, with 13 bases between them. The CDR3 runs to 15 residues. Germline assignment: CDR1 LNHDA and CDR2 SQIVND (reference sequence). The CDR3 loop is CASSKGDYSTDTQYF. The CDR3 nucleotides read TGTGCCAGTAGTAAGGGAGACTATTCCACAGATACGCAGTATTTT.

At least ten counts were recorded for this clonotype. The chain has TRBV18 and TRBJ2-7; the match to TRBD1 covers 9 bases. The V segment lost 3 bases and the J segment 3 bases; nucleotides outside the gene matches: 3. Germline assignment: CDR1 KGHSH and CDR2 LQKENI. This CDR3 region has 14 residues. The CDR3 coding sequence is TGTGCCAGCTCACCGACGGGACAGGGCTACGAGCAGTACTTC. Translating it yields CASSPTGQGYEQYF.

This clonotype was counted many times. This CDR3 reads CASSSGGRDGGQAFF. In nucleotides, the CDR3 is TGTGCCAGCAGCTCGGGGGGTCGAGACGGAGGACAAGCTTTCTTT. The chain recombines TRBV28 with TRBJ1-1; D may be TRBD1 (5 bases). V lost 6 bases to trimming and J lost 9 bases, with 23 bases between them. From germline, CDR1 is MDHEN and CDR2 SYDVKM. The CDR3 covers 15 residues.

J is TRBJ2-1 and V is TRBV20-1; D is perhaps TRBD1 (5 bases). With 5 bases removed from V and 9 bases from J, the gap between germline ends came to 23 bases. The CDR3 extends over 15 amino acids. Germline CDR1 reads DFQATT; CDR2 reads SNEGSKA (reference sequence). CDR3 sequence reads: CSAPLRGMEYGEQFF. The DNA of the CDR3 is TGCAGTGCTCCGCTAAGGGGTATGGAATATGGTGAGCAGTTCTTC.

The rearrangement links TRBV7-9 to TRBJ2-7; D not resolved. The V end was cut by 1 base, the J end by 0 bases, with 16 bases between. The CDR3 covers 17 residues. The germline V gene encodes CDR1 SEHNR and CDR2 FQNEAQ (reference sequence). Here the CDR3 reads CASSLDPSRLFSYEQYF. In DNA form, the CDR3 reads TGTGCCAGCAGCTTAGATCCCAGCAGGCTATTCTCCTACGAGCAGTACTTC.

This clonotype was detected ten times or more. The genes are TRBV28 and TRBJ1-1; D remains unclear. This CDR3 contains 15 residues. The ends were cut back, 1 base at V and 0 bases at J, with 9 bases in the middle. The germline V gene encodes CDR1 MDHEN and CDR2 SYDVKM. Here the CDR3 DNA reads TGTGCCAGCAGTTTATACTGGAACATGAACACTGAAGCTTTCTTT. It is translated as CASSLYWNMNTEAFF.

This clonotype was recorded at least ten times. The CDR3: CASGTGGSYEQYF. As DNA, the CDR3 is TGTGCCAGCGGGACAGGGGGATCCTACGAGCAGTACTTC. The gene calls are TRBV12-3 or TRBV12-4 and TRBJ2-7; 11 bases line up with TRBD1. V lost 8 bases, J lost 1 base, and 1 base stayed unmatched. This CDR3 comprises 13 residues.

This clonotype was seen only a few times. The J gene is TRBJ1-1, the V gene TRBV19; possibly TRBD1 for D (6 bases). The length of the CDR3 is 16 residues. The germline V gene has CDR1 LNHDA and CDR2 SQIVND (reference sequence). The V end lost 1 base, the J end lost 0 bases, and 12 bases lay between the germline ends. This chain's CDR3 is CASSIALRGLNTEAFF. CDR3 sequence (DNA): TGTGCCAGTAGTATAGCTTTGCGGGGGCTGAACACTGAAGCTTTCTTT. The full variable domain, rest sourced from reference TRBV19 and TRBJ1-1, is DGGITQSPKYLFRKEGQNVTLSCEQNLNHDAMYWYRQDPGQGLRLIYYSQIVNDFQKGDIAEGYSVSREKKESFPLTVTSAQKNPTAFYLCASSIALRGLNTEAFFGQGTRLTVV.

This clonotype was seen ten or more times. The chain couples TRBV30 to TRBJ1-5, with unresolved D. V dropped 1 base and J dropped 0 bases, with 13 bases sitting between them. This CDR3 region has 16 residues. From germline, CDR1 is GTSNPN and CDR2 SVGIG (reference sequence). The CDR3 region is CAWSASFTYSNQPQHF. Here the CDR3 DNA reads TGTGCCTGGAGTGCCAGCTTTACTTATAGCAATCAGCCCCAGCATTTT. The whole variable domain, filled in from reference TRBV30 and TRBJ1-5, reads SQTIHQWPATLVQPVGSPLSLECTVEGTSNPNLYWYRQAAGRGLQLLFYSVGIGQISSEVPQNLSASRPQDRQFILSSKKLLLSDSGFYLCAWSASFTYSNQPQHFGDGTRLSIL.

This clonotype has ten or more counts. The rearrangement uses TRBV28 and TRBJ2-7; D is unresolved. Germline lookup yields CDR1 MDHEN and CDR2 SYDVKM. Deletions cut 7 bases from V and 4 bases from J, with 14 bases between. This CDR3 comprises 13 residues. CDR3 nucleotides: TGTGCCAGCAAGCGAGGCTTGGTATACGAGCAGTACTTC. Its translation is CASKRGLVYEQYF.

This chain links TRBV18 with TRBJ2-1; TRBD2 aligns across 7 bases. The CDR3 loop spans 19 amino acids. CDR1 is KGHSH, CDR2 LQKENI, per germline. Unmatched junction bases numbered 13, after V lost 1 base and J lost 1 base. DNA for the CDR3: TGTGCCAGCTCACCACGACAGTTAGGGAATAGCGGGTCCTACAATGAGCAGTTCTTC. Translated: CASSPRQLGNSGSYNEQFF. Full variable domain (outside the CDR3, taken from reference TRBV18 and TRBJ2-1): NAGVMQNPRHLVRRRGQEARLRCSPMKGHSHVYWYRQLPEEGLKFMVYLQKENIIDESGMPKERFSAEFPKEGPSILRIQQVVRGDSAAYFCASSPRQLGNSGSYNEQFFGPGTRLTVL.

J is TRBJ2-7 and V is TRBV18, with 7 bases identical to TRBD1. Germline loops: CDR1 KGHSH, CDR2 LQKENI. CDR3 length: 14 residues. V trimming: 5 bases; J trimming: 5 bases; junction bases outside the gene matches: 9. The CDR3 nucleotides are TGTGCCAGCTCATTACAGGGGCCGCCGGACGAGCAGTACTTC. As protein: CASSLQGPPDEQYF.

This clonotype appeared many times. The gene calls are TRBV6-1 and TRBJ1-1; D is unresolved. This CDR3 comprises 13 residues. Trimming removed 6 bases at V and 8 bases at J, with 16 bases between. Germline lookup yields CDR1 MNHNS and CDR2 SASEGT. CDR3 amino acids: CASSPTGRNEAFF. The CDR3 DNA is TGTGCCAGCAGCCCAACGGGTCGGAACGAAGCTTTCTTT.

This clonotype showed up many times. The J gene is TRBJ2-1, the V gene TRBV10-3; 9 bases are a match to TRBD2. In germline, CDR1 is ENHRY, CDR2 SYGVKD. The V segment lost 4 bases and the J segment 6 bases; nucleotides outside the gene matches: 7. The CDR3 spans 15 residues. The CDR3 DNA is TGTGCCATCAGTGTAATAGCGGGAGTTGGCAATGAGCAGTTCTTC. Protein product: CAISVIAGVGNEQFF.

In its sample, this clonotype was seen a few times. This rearrangement joins TRBV6-1 to TRBJ2-1; perhaps TRBD1 as D (5 bases). In germline, CDR1 is MNHNS, CDR2 SASEGT. V lost 5 bases and J 6 bases, leaving 14 bases between the germline ends. This CDR3 region has 14 residues. CDR3 DNA sequence: TGTGCCAGCAGTCCGATCAGGGAAGGCAATGAGCAGTTCTTC. This translates into CASSPIREGNEQFF.

The rearrangement links TRBV5-1 to TRBJ2-1; TRBD2 matches 7 bases. Germline CDR1 is SGHRS and CDR2 is YFSETQ. This CDR3 contains 17 residues. V lost 4 bases and J lost 6; bases outside the gene matches: 16. The DNA of the CDR3 is TGCGCCAGCAGCCCGGCCCGGGCCTCCCCGGGGGGCAATGAGCAGTTCTTC. This translates into CASSPARASPGGNEQFF.